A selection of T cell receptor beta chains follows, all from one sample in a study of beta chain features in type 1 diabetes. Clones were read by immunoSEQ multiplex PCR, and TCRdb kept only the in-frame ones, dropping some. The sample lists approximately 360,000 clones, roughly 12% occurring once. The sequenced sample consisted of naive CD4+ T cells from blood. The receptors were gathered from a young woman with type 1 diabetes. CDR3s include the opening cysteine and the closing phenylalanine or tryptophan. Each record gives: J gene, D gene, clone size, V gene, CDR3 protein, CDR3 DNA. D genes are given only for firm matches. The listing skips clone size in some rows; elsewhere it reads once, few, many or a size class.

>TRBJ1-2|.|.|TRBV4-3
CASSQESQDGSGWIHGYTF
TGCGCCAGCAGCCAAGAGTCCCAAGATGGCAGCGGTTGGATCCATGGCTACACCTTC
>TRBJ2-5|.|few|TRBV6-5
CASSSRGQETQYF
TGTGCCAGCAGTTCACGGGGTCAAGAGACCCAGTACTTC
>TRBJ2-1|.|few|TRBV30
CARSRSSYNEQFF
TGTGCCCGATCGAGGAGCTCCTACAATGAGCAGTTCTTC
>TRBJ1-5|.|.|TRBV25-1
CASSESGISSNQPQHF
TGTGCCAGCAGTGAATCCGGGATTTCGAGCAATCAGCCCCAGCATTTT
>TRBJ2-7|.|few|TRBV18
CASSPRGDYEQYF
TGTGCCAGCTCACCCAGGGGGGACTACGAGCAGTACTTC
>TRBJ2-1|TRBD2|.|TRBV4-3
CASSQDPLAGASYNEQFF
TGCGCCAGCAGCCAAGATCCACTAGCGGGAGCCTCCTACAATGAGCAGTTCTTC
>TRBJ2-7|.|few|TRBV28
CASSLWGSGSSYEQYF
TGTGCCAGCAGTTTATGGGGAAGCGGTAGCTCCTACGAGCAGTACTTC
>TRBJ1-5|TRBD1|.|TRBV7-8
CASSPFGGTGGLPQHF
TGTGCCAGCAGCCCCTTTGGCGGGACAGGGGGCCTGCCCCAGCATTTT
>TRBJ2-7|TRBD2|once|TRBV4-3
CASSQALAGLYEQYF
TGCGCCAGCAGCCAAGCCCTAGCGGGTCTCTACGAGCAGTACTTC
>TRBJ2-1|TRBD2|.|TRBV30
CARGLAGAEQFF
TGTGCCCGAGGACTAGCGGGGGCTGAGCAGTTCTTC
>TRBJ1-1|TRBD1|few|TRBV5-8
CASSLVGTGETAFF
TGTGCCAGCAGCTTGGTGGGGACAGGGGAGACAGCTTTCTTT
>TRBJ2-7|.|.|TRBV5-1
CASSRDRTYEQYF
TGCGCCAGCAGCCGAGACAGGACCTACGAGCAGTACTTC
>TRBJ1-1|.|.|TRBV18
CASSAARTEAFF
TGTGCCAGCTCAGCAGCGAGGACTGAAGCTTTCTTT
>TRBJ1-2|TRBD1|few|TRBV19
CASRAPGQGGDGYTF
TGTGCCAGTAGGGCCCCAGGACAGGGAGGTGATGGCTACACCTTC
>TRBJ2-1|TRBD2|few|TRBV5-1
CASSLGGSGSGNEQFF
TGCGCCAGCAGCTTGGGAGGTAGCGGGAGTGGGAATGAGCAGTTCTTC
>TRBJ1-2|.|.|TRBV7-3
CASSTGQNYGYTF
TGTGCCAGCAGCACCGGACAGAACTATGGCTACACCTTC
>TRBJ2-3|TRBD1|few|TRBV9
CASSAFNRGGTDTQYF
TGTGCCAGCAGCGCGTTTAACAGGGGTGGCACAGATACGCAGTATTTT
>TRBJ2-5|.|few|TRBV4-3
CASSQRREETQYF
TGCGCCAGCAGCCAAAGACGGGAAGAGACCCAGTACTTC
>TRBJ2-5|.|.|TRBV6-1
CASSETSNRGETQYF
TGTGCCAGCAGTGAGACTTCGAATCGGGGGGAGACCCAGTACTTC
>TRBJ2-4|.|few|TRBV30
CAWTQTPHKNIQYF
TGTGCCTGGACCCAGACTCCCCACAAAAACATTCAGTACTTC
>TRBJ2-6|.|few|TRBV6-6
CASSDSGLAGANVLTF
TGTGCCAGCAGTGACTCGGGGCTCGCTGGGGCCAACGTCCTGACTTTC
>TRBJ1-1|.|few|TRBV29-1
CSAAKGQLNTEAFF
TGCAGCGCCGCAAAGGGGCAATTGAACACTGAAGCTTTCTTT
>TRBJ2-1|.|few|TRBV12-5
CASGLGSASYNEQFF
TGTGCTAGTGGTTTGGGTAGCGCCTCCTACAATGAGCAGTTCTTC
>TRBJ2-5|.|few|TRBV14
CASSQQKGRGGTQYF
TGTGCCAGCAGCCAACAAAAGGGTCGGGGAGGGACCCAGTACTTC
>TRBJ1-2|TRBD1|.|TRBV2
CASSGQGMEGYTF
TGTGCCAGCAGTGGACAGGGCATGGAAGGCTACACCTTC
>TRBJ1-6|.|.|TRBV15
CATSTKRLSNSPLHF
TGTGCCACCAGCACCAAGAGGTTATCTAATTCACCCCTCCACTTT
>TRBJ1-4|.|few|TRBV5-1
CASWGGSTNEKLFF
TGCGCCAGCTGGGGAGGCAGCACTAATGAAAAACTGTTTTTT
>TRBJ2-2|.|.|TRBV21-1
CASSKWKAGPSNTGELFF
TGTGCCAGCAGCAAATGGAAGGCGGGGCCCTCGAACACCGGGGAGCTGTTTTTT
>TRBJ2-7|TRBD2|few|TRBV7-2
CASSRTSGAPNSYEQYF
TGTGCCAGCAGCCGGACTAGCGGGGCCCCGAACTCCTACGAGCAGTACTTC
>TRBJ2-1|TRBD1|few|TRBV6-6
CASTGTGGNEQFF
TGTGCCAGCACCGGGACAGGGGGCAATGAGCAGTTCTTC
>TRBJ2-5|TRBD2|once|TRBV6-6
CASRSAGVGETQYF
TGTGCCAGCCGATCAGCGGGAGTTGGAGAGACCCAGTACTTC
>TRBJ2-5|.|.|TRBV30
CAWKQAQETQYF
TGTGCCTGGAAACAGGCTCAAGAGACCCAGTACTTC